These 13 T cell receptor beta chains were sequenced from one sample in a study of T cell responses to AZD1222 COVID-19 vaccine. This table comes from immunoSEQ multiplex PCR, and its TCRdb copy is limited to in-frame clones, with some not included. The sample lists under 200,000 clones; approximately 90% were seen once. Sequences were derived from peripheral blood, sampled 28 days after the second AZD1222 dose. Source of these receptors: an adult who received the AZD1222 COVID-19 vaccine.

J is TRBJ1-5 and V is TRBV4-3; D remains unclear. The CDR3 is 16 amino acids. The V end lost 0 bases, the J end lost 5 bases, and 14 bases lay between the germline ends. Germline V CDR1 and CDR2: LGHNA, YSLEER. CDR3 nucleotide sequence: TGCGCCAGCAGCCAAGATCTGGCAGCGAGTTATCAGCCCCAGCATTTT. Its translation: CASSQDLAASYQPQHF.

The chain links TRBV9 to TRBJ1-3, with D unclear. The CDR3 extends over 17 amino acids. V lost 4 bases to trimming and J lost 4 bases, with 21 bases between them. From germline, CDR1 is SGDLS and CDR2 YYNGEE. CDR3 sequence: CASSTQSAPIGGNTIYF. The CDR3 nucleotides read TGTGCCAGCAGCACCCAGAGCGCTCCAATTGGGGGAAACACCATATATTTT.

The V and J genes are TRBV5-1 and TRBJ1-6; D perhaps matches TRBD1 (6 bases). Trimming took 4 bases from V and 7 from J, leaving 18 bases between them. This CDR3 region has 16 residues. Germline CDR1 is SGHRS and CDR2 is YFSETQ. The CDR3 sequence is CASSHSSAGANSPLHF. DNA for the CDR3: TGCGCCAGCAGCCATAGCTCCGCAGGGGCGAATTCACCCCTCCACTTT. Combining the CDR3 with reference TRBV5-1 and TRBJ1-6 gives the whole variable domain KAGVTQTPRYLIKTRGQQVTLSCSPISGHRSVSWYQQTPGQGLQFLFEYFSETQRNKGNFPGRFSGRQFSNSRSEMNVSTLELGDSALYLCASSHSSAGANSPLHFGNGTRLTVT.

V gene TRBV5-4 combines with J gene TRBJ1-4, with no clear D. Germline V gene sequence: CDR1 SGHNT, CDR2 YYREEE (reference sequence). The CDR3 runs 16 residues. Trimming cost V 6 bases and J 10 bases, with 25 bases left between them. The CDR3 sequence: CASTSEIGLQAGKLFF. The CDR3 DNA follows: TGTGCCAGCACCAGTGAAATCGGCCTCCAGGCTGGAAAACTGTTTTTT.

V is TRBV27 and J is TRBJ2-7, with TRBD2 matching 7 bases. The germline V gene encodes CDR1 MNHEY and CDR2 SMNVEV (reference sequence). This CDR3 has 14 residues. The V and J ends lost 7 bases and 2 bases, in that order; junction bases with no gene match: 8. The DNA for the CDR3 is TGTGCCAGCAACGCGGGAGCGGTCCCCTACGAGCAGTACTTC. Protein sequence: CASNAGAVPYEQYF.

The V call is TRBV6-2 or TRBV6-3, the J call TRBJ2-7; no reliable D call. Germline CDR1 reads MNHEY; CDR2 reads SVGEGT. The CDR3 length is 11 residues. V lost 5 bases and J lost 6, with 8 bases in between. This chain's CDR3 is CASSLLGEQYF. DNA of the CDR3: TGTGCCAGCAGTCTGTTGGGCGAGCAGTACTTC.

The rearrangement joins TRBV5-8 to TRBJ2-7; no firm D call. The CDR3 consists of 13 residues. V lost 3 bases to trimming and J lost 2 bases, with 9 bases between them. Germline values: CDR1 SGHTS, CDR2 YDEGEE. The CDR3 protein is CASSSGLTYEQYF. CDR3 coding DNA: TGTGCCAGCAGCTCCGGCCTTACCTACGAGCAGTACTTC.

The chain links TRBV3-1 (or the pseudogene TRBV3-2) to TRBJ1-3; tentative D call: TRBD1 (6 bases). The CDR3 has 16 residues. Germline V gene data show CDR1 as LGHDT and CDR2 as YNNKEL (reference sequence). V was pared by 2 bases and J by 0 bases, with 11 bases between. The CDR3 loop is CASSQFQGPSGNTIYF. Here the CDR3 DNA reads TGTGCCAGCAGCCAATTCCAGGGGCCCTCTGGAAACACCATATATTTT.

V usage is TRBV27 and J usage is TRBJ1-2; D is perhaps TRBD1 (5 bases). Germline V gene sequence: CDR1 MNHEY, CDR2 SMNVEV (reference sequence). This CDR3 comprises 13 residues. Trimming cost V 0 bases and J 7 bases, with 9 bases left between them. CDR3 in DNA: TGTGCCAGCAGTTTATCGGCAGGGATTGGCTACACCTTC. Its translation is CASSLSAGIGYTF.

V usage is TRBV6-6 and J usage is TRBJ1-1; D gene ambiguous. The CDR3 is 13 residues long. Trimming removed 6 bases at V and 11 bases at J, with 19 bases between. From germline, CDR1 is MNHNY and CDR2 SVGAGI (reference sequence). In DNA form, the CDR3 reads TGTGCCAGCAGGACCGGGAGTCTCGCCGGGGCTTTCTTT. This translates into CASRTGSLAGAFF.

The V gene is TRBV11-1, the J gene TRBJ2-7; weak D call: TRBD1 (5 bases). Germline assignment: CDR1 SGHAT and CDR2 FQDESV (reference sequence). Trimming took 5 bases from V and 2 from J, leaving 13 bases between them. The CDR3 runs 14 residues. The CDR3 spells CASSPFMTAYEQYF. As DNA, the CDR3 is TGTGCCAGCAGCCCCTTCATGACAGCCTACGAGCAGTACTTC.

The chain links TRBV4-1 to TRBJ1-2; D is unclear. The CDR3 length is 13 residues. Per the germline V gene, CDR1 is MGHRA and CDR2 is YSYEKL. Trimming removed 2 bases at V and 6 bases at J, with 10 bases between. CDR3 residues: CASSQSGYDGYTF. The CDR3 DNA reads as TGCGCCAGCAGCCAATCCGGGTACGATGGCTACACCTTC.

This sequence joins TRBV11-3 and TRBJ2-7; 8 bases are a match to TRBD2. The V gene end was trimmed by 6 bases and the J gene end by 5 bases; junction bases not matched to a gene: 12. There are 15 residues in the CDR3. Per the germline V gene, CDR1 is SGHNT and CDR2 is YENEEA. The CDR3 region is CASSLRGGRVDEQYF. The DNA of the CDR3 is TGTGCCAGCAGTCTACGGGGGGGGAGAGTCGACGAGCAGTACTTC. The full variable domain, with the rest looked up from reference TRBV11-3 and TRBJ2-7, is EAGVVQSPRYKIIEKKQPVAFWCNPISGHNTLYWYLQNLGQGPELLIRYENEEAVDDSQLPKDRFSAERLKGVDSTLKIQPAELGDSAVYLCASSLRGGRVDEQYFGPGTRLTVT.